The rows below give T cell receptor beta chains drawn from one sample of a study of CD8+ T cells in alopecia areata. The data were produced by immunoSEQ multiplex PCR, yet TCRdb's version contains in-frame clones alone and is incomplete. The table has about 210,000 clones, around 43% seen once. Source: CD4+ T cells sorted from blood, taken at approximately week 37, from a patient treated with tofacitinib. All receptors derive from a human donor with alopecia areata. Each CDR3 is given with its conserved first and last residue.

>TRBJ2-5|TRBV29-1
CSVGGLAGTQETQYF
>TRBJ2-5|TRBV6-5
CASSEGAPQTQYF
>TRBJ2-7|TRBV29-1
CSVRSTPYEQYF
>TRBJ1-4|TRBV5-6
CASSLATNEKLFF
>TRBJ2-6|TRBV13
CASRTGAGANVLTF
>TRBJ2-1|TRBV7-2
CASSGARQDEQFF
>TRBJ2-6|TRBV6-5
CASREDSGANVLTF
>TRBJ2-7|TRBV7-2
CASSPNPSGEQYF
>TRBJ2-1|TRBV15
CATSRRLAGENEQFF
>TRBJ2-2|TRBV9
CASSPRQNWDRGTGELFF
>TRBJ2-6|TRBV19
CASSKQGASSGANVLTF
>TRBJ2-1|TRBV5-1
CASSPLGSYNEQFF
>TRBJ2-1|TRBV7-2
CASSSERLLTEQFF
>TRBJ2-5|TRBV11-2
CASSLQGIQETQYF
>TRBJ2-1|TRBV30
CAWNRGRDIGRSYNEQFF
>TRBJ2-2|TRBV2
CASSYRNTNTGELFF
>TRBJ2-7|TRBV5-1
CASSLELGEQYF
>TRBJ2-5|TRBV4-2
CASSQDQGVGETQYF
>TRBJ2-5|TRBV9
CASSVLSGTQYF
>TRBJ1-1|TRBV28
CASSFMNTEAFF
>TRBJ2-7|TRBV4-2
CASSRTSGYEQYF
>TRBJ2-7|TRBV15
CATSRERGPAYEQYF
>TRBJ2-1|TRBV5-6
CASSLGPGQINEQFF
>TRBJ2-7|TRBV27
CASSLFTGGSEYEQYF
>TRBJ2-1|TRBV11-2
CASSLVYSGNEQFF
>TRBJ2-7|TRBV5-1
CASSNAPGQFEYEQYF
>TRBJ1-2|TRBV4-3
CASSHSNRGLYGYTF
>TRBJ2-5|TRBV29-1
CSVKGLAGETQYF
>TRBJ2-7|TRBV4-3
CASSQVGGASYEQYF
>TRBJ2-3|TRBV18
CASSSLGPTDTQYF
>TRBJ2-6|TRBV7-2
CASSSSHHLSGANVLTF
>TRBJ1-2|TRBV18
CASSPQTGAYGYTF
>TRBJ2-3|TRBV2
CASSAASGKGNTQYF
>TRBJ2-7|TRBV29-1
CSGRLASSEQYF
>TRBJ2-3|TRBV7-6
CASSFLGAQDTQYF
>TRBJ2-7|TRBV5-1
CASSQDSHYEQYF
>TRBJ1-1|TRBV7-2
CASSLLSQTEAFF
>TRBJ2-5|TRBV9
CASSVGTGLAIETQYF